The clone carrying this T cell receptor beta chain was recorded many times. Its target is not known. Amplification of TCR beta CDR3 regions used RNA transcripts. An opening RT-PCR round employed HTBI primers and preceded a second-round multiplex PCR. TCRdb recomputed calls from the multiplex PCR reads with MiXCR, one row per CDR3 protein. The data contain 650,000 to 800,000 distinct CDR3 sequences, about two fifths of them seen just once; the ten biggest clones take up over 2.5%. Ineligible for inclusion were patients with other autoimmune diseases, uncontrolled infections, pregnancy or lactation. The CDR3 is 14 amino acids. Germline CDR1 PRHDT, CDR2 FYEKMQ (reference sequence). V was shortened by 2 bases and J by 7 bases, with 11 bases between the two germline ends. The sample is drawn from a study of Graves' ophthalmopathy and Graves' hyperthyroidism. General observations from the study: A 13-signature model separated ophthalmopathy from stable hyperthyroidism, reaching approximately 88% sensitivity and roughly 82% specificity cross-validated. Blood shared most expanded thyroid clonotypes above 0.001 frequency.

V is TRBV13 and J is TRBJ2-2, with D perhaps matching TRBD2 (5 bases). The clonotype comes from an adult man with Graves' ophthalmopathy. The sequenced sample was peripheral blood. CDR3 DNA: TGTGCCAGCAGCTTAACCGGGGATGGCGGGGAGCTGTTTTTT. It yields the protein CASSLTGDGGELFF.